These T cell receptor beta chains were read from a single sample in a study of OX40 agonist ivuxolimab in advanced cancers. Data came from immunoSEQ multiplex PCR; TCRdb stores just in-frame clones and leaves some out. The sample has 70,000 to 95,000 clones; approximately 85% are singletons. The specimen comprised CD4+ or CD8+ T cells sorted from blood, sampled in a trial of the OX40 agonist ivuxolimab. These TCRs come from an adult with an advanced solid tumor such as melanoma, head and neck, liver or kidney cancer. Each CDR3 is given with its conserved first and last residue.

j_gene	v_gene	CDR3aa
TRBJ1-4	TRBV14	CASSPYRESNEKLFF
TRBJ2-1	TRBV28	CASSFVAVNEQFF
TRBJ1-2	TRBV7-9	CASSATGLYYGYTF
TRBJ2-7	TRBV20-1	CSARSSGEQYF
TRBJ2-4	TRBV28	CASSFSSGIAKNIQYF
TRBJ2-2	TRBV28	CASSLEQATWNTGELFF
TRBJ2-7	TRBV4-2	CASSQRSGYRYEQYF
TRBJ2-6	TRBV2	CASSDSSGANVLTF
TRBJ1-1	TRBV5-6	CASGQGPEAFF
TRBJ1-2	TRBV5-1	CASSPLRDRANYGYTF
TRBJ2-1	TRBV11-2	CASSLEALAVDEQFF
.	TRBV28	CASSLRTGYPYEQYF
TRBJ2-7	TRBV4-1	CASSQERLSSYEQYF
TRBJ2-3	TRBV9	CASRGGLASDTQYF
TRBJ2-1	TRBV5-1	CASSGLAGGPNEQFF
TRBJ2-1	TRBV5-1	CASRGVFHNEQFF
TRBJ2-7	TRBV13	CASSSTGLDYEQYF
TRBJ2-7	TRBV29-1	CSVRGIYEQYF
TRBJ2-5	TRBV6-5	CASSYSLVVETQYF
TRBJ2-1	TRBV28	CASSFPAGGLAGGDEQFF
TRBJ2-7	TRBV28	CASSFVELAGRYEQYF
TRBJ1-1	TRBV2	CATNRGNTEAFF
TRBJ2-2	TRBV5-4	CASSFALNTGELFF
TRBJ2-7	TRBV6-5	CASSFGTPFYEQYF
TRBJ2-7	TRBV9	CASSVDGGTYEQYF
TRBJ2-7	TRBV7-9	CASRSGGLSRQGTWNEQYF
TRBJ2-1	TRBV11-1	CASSGSSYNEQFF
TRBJ2-7	TRBV5-6	CASSWDSGRASPNSYEQYF
TRBJ2-5	TRBV7-9	CASSPQGYQETQYF
TRBJ2-6	TRBV28	CASSFSRDSSESGANVLTF
TRBJ1-1	TRBV19	CASSISGNTEAFF
TRBJ2-3	TRBV30	CAWREGLADTQYF
TRBJ2-5	TRBV20-1	CSASQIETQYF
TRBJ1-5	TRBV5-4	CASSLGLDNQPQHF
TRBJ2-1	TRBV4-2	CASSQGTGGNNEQFF
TRBJ2-5	TRBV13	CASSFRGKGQYF
TRBJ2-7	TRBV7-8	CASSLALGGNYEQYF